The source of this T cell receptor beta chain is a study of identical twins. Study-wide points: Abundant cord blood beta clonotypes carried fewer insertions; memory repertoires showed none.

A universal primer site came from template switching; cDNA carried unique molecular identifiers. TCRdb analysed the 5' RACE reads with MiXCR anew, one entry per CDR3 protein. The sample holds 420,000 or so distinct CDR3 sequences, less than 20% seen once. This clonotype has a single count. Its matching antigen is unknown. The sequenced material came from naive T cells sorted from blood. This receptor was identified in a man in his fifties or sixties in good health.

In DNA form, the CDR3 reads TGCAGCGTTGGAGGGGGAAGCGATATGAACAATGAGCAGTTCTTC. Protein: CSVGGGSDMNNEQFF. The chain uses TRBV29-1 and TRBJ2-1; a possible D gene is TRBD1 (6 bases). CDR1 and CDR2 (germline): SQVTM, ANQGSEA. CDR3 length: 15 residues. V lost 4 bases and J lost 5, with 18 bases in between.